This is a list of T cell receptor beta chains from one sample in a study of early T cells in non-severe SARS-CoV-2 infection. TCRdb ran MiXCR on the 5' RACE reads and lists one entry per CDR3 protein. The sample yields 55,000 to 70,000 distinct CDR3 sequences, roughly a tenth seen once. Sequenced: whole blood. These receptors all come from an adult who was a healthcare worker with PCR-confirmed SARS-CoV-2 infection or an uninfected control (not recorded which). Each CDR3 is given without its conserved first and last residue. The order of the fields is CDR3 protein, V gene, clone size, J gene. Some rows have no size entry. The others give once, few or many, or a class for an expanded clone.

CDR3 protein: SARRLAEVGEQY; V gene: TRBV20-1; clone size: many; J gene: TRBJ2-7
CDR3 protein: SASTSGNSEQF; V gene: TRBV20-1; clone size: few; J gene: TRBJ2-1
CDR3 protein: ASSLREGGTQY; V gene: TRBV7-9; clone size: NA; J gene: TRBJ2-3
CDR3 protein: ASSQEGGQGDNEQY; V gene: TRBV4-1; clone size: NA; J gene: TRBJ2-7
CDR3 protein: ASSLVSPQFTTDTQY; V gene: TRBV5-5; clone size: NA; J gene: TRBJ2-3
CDR3 protein: ASGIAGPLEQY; V gene: TRBV2; clone size: few; J gene: TRBJ2-7
CDR3 protein: ASSPRGRGPPYEQY; V gene: TRBV28; clone size: few; J gene: TRBJ2-7
CDR3 protein: ASSLGKNTDTQY; V gene: TRBV7-9; clone size: NA; J gene: TRBJ2-3
CDR3 protein: ASSEGDVRREQF; V gene: TRBV9; clone size: few; J gene: TRBJ2-1
CDR3 protein: AGQGARSGTQY; V gene: TRBV6-6; clone size: NA; J gene: TRBJ2-5
CDR3 protein: ASSRPNEKLF; V gene: TRBV19; clone size: few; J gene: TRBJ1-4
CDR3 protein: ASSVATADSPLH; V gene: TRBV9; clone size: NA; J gene: TRBJ1-6
CDR3 protein: SARRVLNGNEQF; V gene: TRBV20-1; clone size: NA; J gene: TRBJ2-1
CDR3 protein: AWSQGGLALETQY; V gene: TRBV30; clone size: few; J gene: TRBJ2-5
CDR3 protein: ASSPQQGYGYT; V gene: TRBV12-3/TRBV12-4; clone size: NA; J gene: TRBJ1-2
CDR3 protein: ASSLQGLAADTQY; V gene: TRBV7-3; clone size: NA; J gene: TRBJ2-3
CDR3 protein: ASSQVVTGAYEQY; V gene: TRBV4-1; clone size: NA; J gene: TRBJ2-7
CDR3 protein: ATSPSGQETQY; V gene: TRBV11-2; clone size: NA; J gene: TRBJ2-5
CDR3 protein: ATSRDTDWHGYT; V gene: TRBV15; clone size: few; J gene: TRBJ1-2
CDR3 protein: ASSQKGSAESGANVLT; V gene: TRBV23-1; clone size: NA; J gene: TRBJ2-6